Below, 16 T cell receptor beta chains from the same sample are listed, as sequenced in a study of blood T cell repertoires in COVID-19. Produced via immunoSEQ multiplex PCR; TCRdb's table is partial and in-frame only. Of some 170,000 clones in the sample, roughly four fifths were seen once. The sequenced material came from peripheral blood. The receptors derive from a middle-aged woman with COVID-19, enrolled during active disease.

This chain joins TRBV5-1 and TRBJ1-1; 7 positions match TRBD1. This CDR3 has 15 residues. The J segment lost 0 bases and the V segment lost 7 bases, leaving 9 bases of the junction unmatched. Germline-derived CDR1 and CDR2 are SGHRS and YFSETQ. CDR3 sequence (DNA): TGCGCCAGCTCGAGCCTACAGGGGATGAACACTGAAGCTTTCTTT. Translation: CASSSLQGMNTEAFF.

The V gene is TRBV15, the J gene TRBJ2-1, with D unresolved. The CDR3 has 12 residues. The germline gives CDR1 LNHNV, CDR2 YYDKDF (reference sequence). The V gene lost 6 bases and the J gene lost 5 bases, with 8 bases spanning the gap. CDR3 nucleotide sequence: TGTGCCACCAGGGAGCAAGACAATGAGCAGTTCTTC. Its translation: CATREQDNEQFF.

This chain connects TRBV5-6 to TRBJ1-1; D remains ambiguous. Germline-derived CDR1 and CDR2 are SGHDT and YYEEEE. The CDR3 loop spans 15 amino acids. V was shortened by 3 bases and J by 1 base, with 13 bases between the two germline ends. CDR3: CASSSLQTRNTEAFF. The CDR3 region has the DNA TGTGCCAGCAGCTCGTTACAGACCCGGAACACTGAAGCTTTCTTT.

J is TRBJ2-7 and V is TRBV29-1; TRBD1 might be the D (5 bases). The CDR3 covers 13 residues. The V gene lost 6 bases and the J gene lost 2 bases, with 14 bases spanning the gap. Germline V gene sequence: CDR1 SQVTM, CDR2 ANQGSEA. The CDR3 DNA reads as TGCAGCGTCCAAGAAGGGGAAGCCTACGAGCAGTACTTC. Protein sequence: CSVQEGEAYEQYF.

This clone has a single count. The chain couples TRBV5-4 to TRBJ1-1, with D tentatively TRBD1 (6 bases). V lost 4 bases and J lost 1, with 11 bases in between. Germline CDR1 is SGHNT and CDR2 is YYREEE (reference sequence). The CDR3 totals 14 residues. The CDR3 is CASSQDRSNTEAFF. CDR3 coding DNA: TGTGCCAGCAGCCAAGACAGGTCGAACACTGAAGCTTTCTTT.

The chain uses TRBV10-3 and TRBJ1-2, with 8 bases matching TRBD1. The V and J ends lost 0 bases and 7 bases, in that order; junction bases with no gene match: 13. The CDR3 is 17 amino acids. Germline CDR1 is ENHRY and CDR2 is SYGVKD. CDR3 nucleotide sequence: TGTGCCATCAGTGAGTCGAATTCCGGACAGGGTTCTTCTGGCTACACCTTC. Protein: CAISESNSGQGSSGYTF.

The V call is TRBV30, the J call TRBJ1-6; 7 bases line up with TRBD1. Trimming cost V 4 bases and J 7 bases; bases outside gene matches: 4. CDR3 length: 13 amino acids. Germline lookup yields CDR1 GTSNPN and CDR2 SVGIG (reference sequence). In nucleotides, the CDR3 is TGTGCCTGGATGCGGACAGGCAATTCACCCCTCCACTTT. This sequence encodes CAWMRTGNSPLHF. The whole variable domain, remainder taken from reference TRBV30 and TRBJ1-6, is SQTIHQWPATLVQPVGSPLSLECTVEGTSNPNLYWYRQAAGRGLQLLFYSVGIGQISSEVPQNLSASRPQDRQFILSSKKLLLSDSGFYLCAWMRTGNSPLHFGNGTRLTVT.

The rearrangement links TRBV5-1 to TRBJ2-1; 7 bases match TRBD2. Losses at the gene ends were 3 bases for V and 2 bases for J; bases not matched to a gene: 8. The CDR3 loop spans 16 amino acids. Germline assignment: CDR1 SGHRS and CDR2 YFSETQ. In DNA, the CDR3 is TGCGCCAGCAGCTCCCTTAGCGGGTCGCCCTACAATGAGCAGTTCTTC. Amino acid sequence: CASSSLSGSPYNEQFF.

Notes on this clone: The same CDR3 also results from other DNA sequences found in this sample. The CDR3 DNA reads as TGTGCCAGCAGTCAAGCGGGAGGGCTGACAGATACGCAGTATTTT. Translating gives CASSQAGGLTDTQYF. This chain uses TRBV7-3 with TRBJ2-3; 10 bases agree with TRBD2. The J segment lost 3 bases and the V segment lost 6 bases, leaving 6 bases of the junction unmatched. The V gene's germline CDR1 is SGHTA and CDR2 FQGTGA. The length of the CDR3 is 15 residues.

This chain joins TRBV30 and TRBJ2-3, with 7 bases identical to TRBD2. V was pared by 7 bases and J by 4 bases, with 8 bases of the junction left unmatched. CDR3 size: 13 residues. Germline CDR1 reads GTSNPN; CDR2 reads SVGIG (reference sequence). CDR3 nucleotide sequence: TGTGCCTATATAGCGGGTGGTGCAGATACGCAGTATTTT. Residues: CAYIAGGADTQYF.

In its sample, this clone was seen once. The rearrangement uses TRBV7-3 and TRBJ2-2; 8 bases match TRBD1. This CDR3 has 13 amino acids. Germline V gene sequence: CDR1 SGHTA, CDR2 FQGTGA. J gave up 5 bases and V 5 bases, and 1 base lay outside the gene matches. The CDR3 sequence: CASSNRGTGELFF. For the CDR3, the DNA is TGTGCCAGCAGCAACAGGGGGACCGGGGAGCTGTTTTTT.

The chain has TRBV5-5 and TRBJ2-7; 8 nucleotides align to TRBD1. This CDR3 has 14 residues. In germline, CDR1 is SGHKS, CDR2 YYEKEE (reference sequence). The ends lost 4 bases at V and 2 bases at J; junction bases unmatched: 5. The CDR3 sequence is CASSLGQVTYEQYF. The CDR3 nucleotides read TGTGCCAGCAGCCTGGGACAGGTTACCTACGAGCAGTACTTC.

The chain links TRBV3-1 (or the pseudogene TRBV3-2) to TRBJ1-4; possibly TRBD1 for D (5 bases). The germline V and J ends were trimmed by 0 bases and 4 bases, with 9 bases remaining between them. CDR1 LGHDT and CDR2 YNNKEL come from the germline V gene (reference sequence). There are 15 residues in the CDR3. The CDR3, as DNA: TGTGCCAGCAGCCAAGATAACAGGAATAATGAAAAACTGTTTTTT. Residues: CASSQDNRNNEKLFF.

The J gene is TRBJ2-5, the V gene TRBV12-3 or TRBV12-4; D is unclear. Trimming shortened V by 6 bases and J by 5 bases, and 7 bases separated the two germline ends. The CDR3 sequence is 11 residues long. CDR3 loop: CASRTRETQYF. CDR3 coding DNA: TGTGCCAGCAGGACTCGCGAGACCCAGTACTTC.

The chain combines TRBV5-4 with TRBJ2-1; 7 bases are a match to TRBD1. This CDR3 contains 14 residues. Germline loops: CDR1 SGHNT, CDR2 YYREEE (reference sequence). V gave up 4 bases and J gave up 3 bases; unmatched junction bases: 4. The DNA of the CDR3 is TGTGCCAGCAGCCCCGGGACAGTCTACAATGAGCAGTTCTTC. It yields the protein CASSPGTVYNEQFF.

The rearrangement links TRBV7-8 to TRBJ2-5; 7 nucleotides align to TRBD2. Losses at the gene ends were 1 base for V and 7 bases for J; bases not matched to a gene: 9. The CDR3 covers 15 residues. Looked up from germline, CDR1 is SGHVS and CDR2 is FQNEAQ. The CDR3 protein is CASSLVSGGVVTQYF. The CDR3 coding sequence is TGTGCCAGCAGCTTAGTCTCGGGGGGAGTCGTGACCCAGTACTTC.